This T cell receptor beta chain was found in a study of radiation and T cells in renal cell carcinoma. At least ten counts were recorded for this clone. Trimming removed 0 bases from V and 11 bases from J, with 7 bases in between. CDR3 length: 11 amino acids. Germline loops: CDR1 SGHDN, CDR2 FVKESK. Specified time point: blood 2 weeks post-SBRT. As for treatment: 15 Gy SBRT to primary tumor, nephrectomy 4 weeks later. Libraries were prepared by immunoSEQ multiplex PCR; TCRdb keeps only in-frame clonotypes and omits some of them. The sample carries 100,000 to 150,000 clones, about four fifths recorded once.

This sequence was found in a man aged 50 or older with renal cell carcinoma. The chain is built from TRBV14 and TRBJ1-1; D gene uncertain. Here the sequenced sample was blood, taken from a patient whose treatment included radiotherapy and nephrectomy. The CDR3 nucleotides read TGTGCCAGCAGCCAAGATCTCGGGGCTTTCTTT. It specifies CASSQDLGAFF. The variable domain in full, completed from reference TRBV14 and TRBJ1-1, reads EAGVTQFPSHSVIEKGQTVTLRCDPISGHDNLYWYRRVMGKEIKFLLHFVKESKQDESGMPNNRFLAERTGGTYSTLKVQPAELEDSGVYFCASSQDLGAFFGQGTRLTVV.